The next 30 T cell receptor beta chains were all read from a single sample in a study of regulatory T cells in long-lasting Graves disease. Relying on iRepertoire HTBI primers and Arm-PCR of CDR3 regions, the team built TCR beta libraries. TCRdb analysed the multiplex PCR reads with MiXCR anew, one entry per CDR3 protein. In the table there are roughly 400,000 distinct CDR3 sequences, approximately 15% of which are singletons. Time point denoted: newly diagnosed GD, antithyroid drugs for less than 3 months. From PBMCs, RNA was extracted and then used to make the TCR library. The same specimen was also included in a second study, on T cells in Graves' hyperthyroidism and ophthalmopathy.

The sequencing here drew on peripheral blood mononuclear cells (PBMCs), taken at new diagnosis, from a patient treated with antithyroid drugs. These TCRs come from a woman in her thirties or forties with Graves disease.

The rearrangement joins TRBV20-1 to TRBJ2-7; D is unclear. V lost 5 bases and J lost 0, with 14 bases in between. Germline V lookup: CDR1 DFQATT, CDR2 SNEGSKA (reference sequence). The CDR3 extends over 14 amino acids. As DNA, the CDR3 is TGCAGTGCTTCAGACCTCTCCCTCTCCTACGAGCAGTACTTC. Its protein is CSASDLSLSYEQYF.

In this sample, this clonotype turned up many times. V gene TRBV20-1 combines with J gene TRBJ2-7; TRBD2 matches 7 bases. The CDR3 totals 14 residues. With 1 base clipped from V and 2 bases from J, the junction kept 5 bases outside the gene matches. The germline CDR1 and CDR2 sequences are DFQATT and SNEGSKA (reference sequence). In nucleotides, the CDR3 is TGCAGTGCTAGAGCGAGGCTAGCGGCCTACGAGCAGTACTTC. As protein: CSARARLAAYEQYF.

This clonotype was counted only a few times. J is TRBJ2-5 and V is TRBV15; 14 nucleotides agree with TRBD2. V dropped 5 bases and J dropped 5; count of bases not matched to a gene: 7. Germline loops: CDR1 LNHNV, CDR2 YYDKDF (reference sequence). The CDR3 sequence is 16 residues long. CDR3 coding DNA: TGTGCCACCAGCCCGGGGACTAGCGGGAGTGGGGAGACCCAGTACTTC. Amino acid sequence: CATSPGTSGSGETQYF.

V is TRBV4-1 and J is TRBJ2-3; 8 positions agree with TRBD2. Germline CDR1 MGHRA, CDR2 YSYEKL. The CDR3 is 19 amino acids. With 0 bases clipped from V and 2 bases from J, the junction kept 13 bases outside the gene matches. CDR3 loop: CASSQDPLDVAGSTDTQYF. The CDR3 DNA follows: TGCGCCAGCAGCCAAGATCCCCTTGATGTAGCGGGATCCACAGATACGCAGTATTTT.

This clonotype was detected once. The rearrangement joins TRBV3-1 to TRBJ1-1, with 8 nucleotides matching TRBD1. This CDR3 region has 16 residues. From germline, CDR1 is LGHDT and CDR2 YNNKEL (reference sequence). J lost 1 base, V lost 0 bases, and 4 bases had no gene match. CDR3 region: CASSQDWDRKNTEAFF. DNA for the CDR3: TGTGCCAGCAGCCAAGATTGGGACAGGAAGAACACTGAAGCTTTCTTT.

The chain links TRBV4-3 to TRBJ2-5; 7 positions agree with TRBD2. This CDR3 comprises 15 residues. J lost 5 bases, V lost 0 bases, and 6 bases had no gene match. Germline CDR1 is LGHNA and CDR2 is YSLEER. The CDR3 here is CASSQDILAPETQYF. The CDR3 coding sequence is TGCGCCAGCAGCCAAGATATACTAGCGCCCGAGACCCAGTACTTC.

This clonotype was counted ten times or more. This chain uses TRBV15 with TRBJ2-2; D is uncertain. CDR3 length equals 14 residues. Germline V gene lookup returns CDR1 LNHNV and CDR2 YYDKDF (reference sequence). Trimming took 0 bases from V and 7 from J, leaving 9 bases between them. CDR3 bases: TGTGCCACCAGCAGAGATGTAAAGGACGGGGAGCTGTTTTTT. Its translation is CATSRDVKDGELFF.

This clonotype was found many times. The genes are TRBV6-9 and TRBJ1-5; D gene uncertain. The V end lost 3 bases, the J end lost 7 bases, and 13 bases lay between the germline ends. CDR1 and CDR2 from the germline V gene are MNHGY and SVAAGI. The CDR3 loop spans 14 amino acids. CDR3 bases: TGTGCCAGCAGTTACTCCTCGGGTGGGCAGCCCCAGCATTTT. Residues: CASSYSSGGQPQHF.

This clonotype was seen many times. Here the CDR3 DNA reads TGTGCCAGCAGTTACAGACCCGGATCCTCTCAGTTCTTC. It encodes CASSYRPGSSQFF. This chain connects TRBV28 to TRBJ2-1, with D unclear. This CDR3 has 13 amino acids. V was trimmed by 4 bases and J by 13 bases, leaving 17 bases between them. Germline assignment: CDR1 MDHEN and CDR2 SYDVKM.

The CDR3 nucleotides read TGTGCCAGCAGCCCCGGGACTAACCTCTACAATGAGCAGTTCTTC. This translates into CASSPGTNLYNEQFF. The chain uses TRBV5-4 and TRBJ2-1; 7 bases match TRBD2. V lost 4 bases to trimming and J lost 3 bases; unmatched junction nucleotides: 7. The CDR3 length is 15 residues. Germline CDR1 is SGHNT and CDR2 is YYREEE (reference sequence).

In its sample, this clonotype was seen many times. This rearrangement joins TRBV2 to TRBJ1-3; D unresolved. CDR3 length: 14 amino acids. CDR1 and CDR2 (germline): SNHLY, FYNNEI. The V end was cut by 6 bases, the J end by 0 bases, with 9 bases between. Here the CDR3 DNA reads TGTGCCAGCAGGGCAGGCCACTCTGGAAACACCATATATTTT. Its protein is CASRAGHSGNTIYF.

The rearrangement joins TRBV13 to TRBJ1-2; TRBD1 agrees at 10 bases. In germline, CDR1 is PRHDT, CDR2 FYEKMQ (reference sequence). The CDR3 has 14 residues. J was trimmed by 8 bases and V by 4 bases; bases with no gene match: 7. CDR3: CASSSGQGLEGYTF. CDR3 coding DNA: TGTGCCAGCAGCTCGGGACAGGGGCTAGAGGGCTACACCTTC.

This clonotype was found many times. The gene calls are TRBV7-6 and TRBJ2-1, with TRBD2 identical over 10 bases. Trimming removed 0 bases from V and 7 bases from J; junction bases left unmatched: 24. Germline CDR1 reads SGHVS; CDR2 reads FNYEAQ. This CDR3 region has 22 residues. The CDR3: CASSLAPYGSPNLLAGKNEQFF. As DNA, the CDR3 is TGTGCCAGCAGCTTAGCTCCTTACGGGTCGCCAAATTTACTAGCGGGAAAAAATGAGCAGTTCTTC.

This clonotype was recorded many times. The chain carries TRBV30 and TRBJ1-4; D is possibly TRBD1 (5 bases). The CDR3 sequence is 15 residues long. From germline, CDR1 is GTSNPN and CDR2 SVGIG (reference sequence). V shed 0 bases and J shed 7 bases, with 15 bases lying between them. In nucleotides, the CDR3 is TGTGCCTGGAGTGTACAAGGGGTCGGAGCTGAAAAACTGTTTTTT. Protein: CAWSVQGVGAEKLFF. Full variable domain (outside the CDR3, taken from reference TRBV30 and TRBJ1-4): SQTIHQWPATLVQPVGSPLSLECTVEGTSNPNLYWYRQAAGRGLQLLFYSVGIGQISSEVPQNLSASRPQDRQFILSSKKLLLSDSGFYLCAWSVQGVGAEKLFFGSGTQLSVL.

The chain employs TRBV5-1 and TRBJ2-7, with TRBD1 as a possible D gene (6 bases). V lost 5 bases to trimming and J lost 4 bases, with 13 bases between them. Looked up from germline, CDR1 is SGHRS and CDR2 is YFSETQ. This CDR3 is built from 13 residues. Here the CDR3 DNA reads TGCGCCAGCAGGAAGGTGGACAGTTACGAGCAGTACTTC. Amino acids: CASRKVDSYEQYF.

The CDR3 DNA is TGTGCCAGCAGCTTGGAAGCGGGGGTGCTGGGTGAGCAGTTCTTC. It is translated as CASSLEAGVLGEQFF. The genes are TRBV5-5 and TRBJ2-1; 8 nucleotides align to TRBD2. Germline CDR1 SGHKS, CDR2 YYEKEE (reference sequence). This CDR3 is built from 15 residues. The junction had 8 bases not matched to a gene; V was cut back by 0 bases and J by 9 bases. The whole variable domain, filled in from reference TRBV5-5 and TRBJ2-1, reads DAGVTQSPTHLIKTRGQQVTLRCSPISGHKSVSWYQQVLGQGPQFIFQYYEKEERGRGNFPDRFSARQFPNYSSELNVNALLLGDSALYLCASSLEAGVLGEQFFGPGTRLTVL.

The rearrangement links TRBV12-3 or TRBV12-4 to TRBJ1-1, with TRBD1 matching 9 bases. The CDR3 spans 14 residues. V was pared by 7 bases and J by 4 bases, with 7 bases of the junction left unmatched. CDR3 sequence (DNA): TGTGCCAGCAACCCGACAGGGGGGTCCACTGAAGCTTTCTTT. Its translation: CASNPTGGSTEAFF.

V is TRBV7-6 and J is TRBJ1-5; D not certain. The CDR3 totals 16 residues. Germline CDR1 reads SGHVS; CDR2 reads FNYEAQ. V was pared by 0 bases and J by 0 bases, with 9 bases between. Here the CDR3 DNA reads TGTGCCAGCAGCTTAGCGCCAGGTGATAGCAATCAGCCCCAGCATTTT. It translates to CASSLAPGDSNQPQHF.

This clonotype was detected once. A far larger clone is a single base away, which makes a read error likely. The chain uses TRBV12-3 or TRBV12-4 and TRBJ2-6; 7 nucleotides align to TRBD1. This CDR3 has 17 amino acids. J was trimmed by 0 bases and V by 6 bases; bases with no gene match: 8. The CDR3, as DNA: TGTGCCAGCAGCCGCCTGGGACAGAGCTCTGGGGCCAACGTCCTGACTTTC. Protein: CASSRLGQSSGANVLTF.

The chain couples TRBV2 to TRBJ1-6; TRBD1 aligns across 7 bases. This CDR3 contains 14 residues. J was trimmed by 5 bases and V by 4 bases; bases with no gene match: 2. Germline CDR1 reads SNHLY; CDR2 reads FYNNEI. The CDR3 bases are TGTGCCAGCAGTGCACAGGGGCATAATTCACCCCTCCACTTT. It translates to CASSAQGHNSPLHF.

This clonotype was found a few times. V usage is TRBV6-1 and J usage is TRBJ2-5; possible D gene TRBD2, 6 bases. V gave up 7 bases and J gave up 4 bases, with 19 bases separating them. Germline loops: CDR1 MNHNS, CDR2 SASEGT. The CDR3 sequence is 15 residues long. CDR3 nucleotides: TGTGCCAGCACCTACCAGGACCCCGGGGGAGAGACCCAGTACTTC. It translates to CASTYQDPGGETQYF.

A word on this clonotype: Since a much larger clone is just one base distant, this may be a read error. The CDR3 loop is CASSPGLAGGIPYNQQFF. For the CDR3, the DNA is TGTGCCAGCAGCCCCGGACTAGCGGGGGGGATTCCATACAATCAGCAGTTCTTC. This chain joins TRBV3-1 and TRBJ2-1; the match to TRBD2 covers 15 bases. CDR3 size: 18 residues. The V gene's germline CDR1 is LGHDT and CDR2 YNNKEL (reference sequence).

With regard to this clonotype: With a much larger clone just one base away, this may be a read error. The CDR3 here is CASSFSGEHHEQFF. The CDR3 DNA follows: TGCGCCAGCAGCTTTAGCGGGGAACACCATGAGCAGTTCTTC. This chain uses TRBV5-1 with TRBJ2-1; the match to TRBD2 covers 8 bases. The V gene's germline CDR1 is SGHRS and CDR2 YFSETQ. The CDR3 is 14 residues long. The V and J ends lost 2 bases and 8 bases, in that order; junction bases with no gene match: 6.

This clonotype appeared many times. This chain connects TRBV7-6 to TRBJ2-5; possible D gene TRBD2, 6 bases. V lost 3 bases to trimming and J lost 1 base, with 9 bases between them. Germline assignment: CDR1 SGHVS and CDR2 FNYEAQ. The CDR3 sequence is 14 residues long. The chain's CDR3 is CASSFTSFQETQYF. As DNA, the CDR3 is TGTGCCAGCAGCTTTACTAGCTTCCAAGAGACCCAGTACTTC.

This clonotype has more than one count but fewer than ten. Given a much more abundant clone one base away, this may be a read error. The chain carries TRBV20-1 and TRBJ1-6, with no clear D. The length of the CDR3 is 12 residues. Per germline, CDR1 DFQATT and CDR2 SNEGSKA (reference sequence). The CDR3, as DNA: TGCAGTGCTAGAGAAGAGGATTCACCCCACCACTTT. Protein sequence: CSAREEDSPHHF.

The chain uses TRBV7-9 and TRBJ2-2; 9 nucleotides line up with TRBD1. V gave up 5 bases and J gave up 6 bases; unmatched junction bases: 4. The length of the CDR3 is 14 residues. The V gene's germline CDR1 is SEHNR and CDR2 FQNEAQ (reference sequence). The CDR3 is CASSPGQGSGELFF. For the CDR3, the DNA is TGTGCCAGCAGCCCGGGACAGGGCTCCGGGGAGCTGTTTTTT.

In this sample, this clonotype turned up many times. The chain is built from TRBV15 and TRBJ1-1; D might be TRBD1 (6 bases). Germline lookup yields CDR1 LNHNV and CDR2 YYDKDF (reference sequence). The CDR3 loop spans 12 amino acids. V was clipped by 3 bases and J by 5 bases, with 7 bases between them. The CDR3 here is CATSRDSTEAFF. The DNA of the CDR3 is TGTGCCACCAGCAGGGACAGTACTGAAGCTTTCTTT.

The genes are TRBV29-1 and TRBJ2-7, with D possibly TRBD2 on 5 matching bases. V dropped 2 bases and J dropped 2 bases, with 13 bases sitting between them. The germline gives CDR1 SQVTM, CDR2 ANQGSEA. The CDR3 length is 14 residues. The CDR3 loop is CSVESEDWAYEQYF. For the CDR3, the DNA is TGCAGCGTTGAATCGGAGGACTGGGCCTACGAGCAGTACTTC.

This clonotype was recorded many times. The chain recombines TRBV7-9 with TRBJ1-2; D is undetermined. Germline assignment: CDR1 SEHNR and CDR2 FQNEAQ (reference sequence). The CDR3 loop spans 12 amino acids. V was pared by 0 bases and J by 12 bases, with 11 bases between. As DNA, the CDR3 is TGTGCCAGCAGCTTAGCCCCCTGGCAGAACACCTTC. As protein: CASSLAPWQNTF.

This clonotype was found many times. The rearrangement uses TRBV5-6 and TRBJ2-5; D remains unclear. The CDR3 length is 14 residues. Trimming left V 4 bases short and J 9 bases short, with 19 bases between. Germline V CDR1 and CDR2: SGHDT, YYEEEE. The DNA for the CDR3 is TGTGCCAGCAGCCAACGACGGACCTCATTGTCCCAGTACTTC. This encodes CASSQRRTSLSQYF.